This T cell receptor beta chain was identified during a study of cytomegalovirus exposure and HLA in healthy donors. Researchers ran the PCR with 60 Vbeta and 13 Jbeta primers. TCRdb keeps only in-frame clones here, not all; method: immunoSEQ multiplex PCR. The sample has around 130,000 clones; over 60% are singletons. This clone has more than one count but fewer than ten. The material sequenced was PBMCs. This TCR was recovered from a middle-aged man in good health and CMV-seronegative.

CDR3 sequence reads: CATSSLLASSPLHF. CDR3 bases: TGTGCCACCAGCAGTCTTCTAGCGAGTTCACCCCTCCACTTT. The chain couples TRBV15 to TRBJ1-6; D unclear. V dropped 3 bases and J dropped 9 bases, with 12 bases sitting between them. The CDR3 runs to 14 residues. Germline V CDR1 and CDR2: LNHNV, YYDKDF (reference sequence).